This entry lists 18 T cell receptor beta chains sequenced from one sample in a study of CD4+ T cells in melanoma. Clones were read by immunoSEQ multiplex PCR, and TCRdb kept only the in-frame ones, dropping some. The sample comprises more than 6,500 clones, approximately 64% of which are singletons, and about 20% rests with the top ten. Sequencing was carried out using cells from a culture (not recorded whether cultured in vitro). These receptors all stem from a human donor with melanoma.

This clone has a handful of counts. The CDR3 here is CASSPALAGAYEQYF. CDR3 nucleotide sequence: TGTGCCAGCAGCCCGGCACTAGCGGGGGCCTACGAGCAGTACTTC. J is TRBJ2-7 and V is TRBV6-5; 11 bases are a match to TRBD2. The V and J ends lost 6 bases and 2 bases, in that order; junction bases with no gene match: 6. Germline loops: CDR1 MNHEY, CDR2 SVGAGI. The CDR3 runs to 15 residues.

The V gene is TRBV19, the J gene TRBJ2-1; 10 positions match TRBD2. Germline V lookup: CDR1 LNHDA, CDR2 SQIVND (reference sequence). Unmatched junction bases numbered 10, after V lost 4 bases and J lost 1 base. This CDR3 comprises 18 residues. The CDR3 sequence: CASSTRGTSARSYNEQFF. CDR3 bases: TGTGCCAGTAGTACGAGGGGGACTAGCGCTAGGTCCTACAATGAGCAGTTCTTC.

This clone is medium-sized. The chain joins TRBV4-3 to TRBJ1-1, with D possibly being TRBD1 (6 bases). V shed 0 bases and J shed 0 bases, with 17 bases lying between them. Germline V gene sequence: CDR1 LGHNA, CDR2 YSLEER. CDR3 length: 18 residues. CDR3 nucleotide sequence: TGCGCCAGCAGCCAAGATACCCTTCGAGAGGGGGTGAACACTGAAGCTTTCTTT. Its translation: CASSQDTLREGVNTEAFF.

This chain uses TRBV30 with TRBJ2-2, with D unclear. Germline V gene lookup returns CDR1 GTSNPN and CDR2 SVGIG (reference sequence). This CDR3 contains 14 residues. Trimming took 2 bases from V and 0 from J, leaving 7 bases between them. For the CDR3, the DNA is TGTGCCTGGAGTAAGAAGCCGAACACCGGGGAGCTGTTTTTT. Residues: CAWSKKPNTGELFF.

The chain couples TRBV7-2 to TRBJ2-5; D is undetermined. From germline, CDR1 is SGHTA and CDR2 FQGNSA. The ends were cut back, 7 bases at V and 1 base at J, with 13 bases in the middle. The CDR3 consists of 14 residues. CDR3 nucleotides: TGTGCCAGCACCGCCGGCAGTGCCCAAGAGACCCAGTACTTC. This gives the protein CASTAGSAQETQYF.

The chain links TRBV28 to TRBJ2-7; TRBD1 is a possible D gene (5 bases). V lost 8 bases and J lost 4, with 12 bases in between. The CDR3 spans 12 residues. In germline, CDR1 is MDHEN, CDR2 SYDVKM. CDR3 nucleotides: TGTGCCAGCCGATCCAGGGTTTACGAGCAGTACTTC. Translating it yields CASRSRVYEQYF.

The gene calls are TRBV24-1 and TRBJ2-2, with 7 bases identical to TRBD1. CDR3 length equals 15 residues. Germline CDR1 KGHDR, CDR2 SFDVKD. J lost 4 bases, V lost 6 bases, and 7 bases had no gene match. The CDR3 coding sequence is TGTGCCACCAGTCCCCCCGGGACAGTCACCGGGGAGCTGTTTTTT. It specifies CATSPPGTVTGELFF.

The V gene is TRBV10-2, the J gene TRBJ2-5; D not resolved. The CDR3 sequence is 13 residues long. The germline V gene encodes CDR1 WSHSY and CDR2 SAAADI. Trimming took 2 bases from V and 1 from J, leaving 5 bases between them. In DNA, the CDR3 is TGCGCCAGCAGTGAGGGGATCCAAGAGACCCAGTACTTC. It translates to CASSEGIQETQYF.

This sequence joins TRBV28 and TRBJ2-1; D remains ambiguous. Germline assignment: CDR1 MDHEN and CDR2 SYDVKM. This CDR3 region has 12 residues. The V end lost 5 bases, the J end lost 7 bases, and 9 bases lay between the germline ends. CDR3 sequence: CASSLSKNEQFF. Written as DNA, the CDR3 is TGTGCCAGCAGTCTCTCCAAAAATGAGCAGTTCTTC.

This clone has more than one count but fewer than ten. The V and J genes are TRBV18 and TRBJ2-1, with D possibly being TRBD1 (6 bases). The CDR3 is 15 amino acids. CDR1 is KGHSH and CDR2 is LQKENI in the germline V gene. V lost 0 bases and J 4 bases, leaving 10 bases between the germline ends. The CDR3 is CASSPPQGIYNEQFF. DNA of the CDR3: TGTGCCAGCTCACCACCACAGGGAATATACAATGAGCAGTTCTTC.

The chain carries TRBV19 and TRBJ1-5, with D uncertain. The V end lost 8 bases, the J end lost 0 bases, and 17 bases lay between the germline ends. Germline-derived CDR1 and CDR2 are LNHDA and SQIVND (reference sequence). The CDR3 extends over 16 amino acids. The CDR3 region is CASSKITEYSNQPQHF. The CDR3 coding sequence is TGTGCCAGTTCCAAAATCACAGAGTATAGCAATCAGCCCCAGCATTTT.

The chain carries TRBV6-5 and TRBJ2-7; D is ambiguous. V was clipped by 2 bases and J by 3 bases, with 8 bases between them. CDR3 size: 13 residues. Germline V gene lookup returns CDR1 MNHEY and CDR2 SVGAGI. CDR3 bases: TGTGCCAGCAGTTACAACAAGCACTACGAGCAGTACTTC. Protein product: CASSYNKHYEQYF.

The chain links TRBV28 to TRBJ1-2, with 8 bases fitting TRBD1. This CDR3 comprises 13 residues. With V trimmed by 4 bases and J by 4 bases, 2 bases remained unmatched. Germline V gene lookup returns CDR1 MDHEN and CDR2 SYDVKM. Here the CDR3 reads CASSSGQGYGYTF. The CDR3, as DNA: TGTGCCAGCAGTTCAGGACAGGGCTATGGCTACACCTTC.

This chain uses TRBV6-5 with TRBJ1-4; no reliable D call. The CDR3 is 15 amino acids. From germline, CDR1 is MNHEY and CDR2 SVGAGI. The V end lost 6 bases, the J end lost 7 bases, and 18 bases lay between the germline ends. CDR3 in amino acids: CASRKRRALLEKLFF. The CDR3 DNA follows: TGTGCCAGCAGGAAACGCCGGGCTCTTCTTGAAAAACTGTTTTTT.

The chain recombines TRBV30 with TRBJ1-1; D is undetermined. Per germline, CDR1 GTSNPN and CDR2 SVGIG (reference sequence). There are 13 residues in the CDR3. Trimming cost V 7 bases and J 4 bases, with 16 bases left between them. DNA for the CDR3: TGTGCCTCCCGTCAGAGTGTAGGCACTGAAGCTTTCTTT. This codes for CASRQSVGTEAFF.

This clone is categorized as medium-sized. The V and J genes are TRBV28 and TRBJ2-7; no reliable D call. Trimming stripped 7 bases from V and 9 bases from J, with 13 bases between. The CDR3 has 11 amino acids. CDR1 and CDR2 (germline): MDHEN, SYDVKM. The CDR3 loop is CASTHSDRQYF. The CDR3 nucleotides are TGTGCCAGCACTCACTCCGATCGGCAGTACTTC.

The chain combines TRBV6-1 with TRBJ2-3; possibly TRBD1 for D (6 bases). Trimming pared 2 bases from V and 4 bases from J, leaving 22 bases between. The CDR3 has 18 residues. Germline CDR1 reads MNHNS; CDR2 reads SASEGT. CDR3 in DNA: TGTGCCAGCAGTGAATATCTGGACAGACGCACTCGTGCAGATACGCAGTATTTT. It translates to CASSEYLDRRTRADTQYF.

CDR3 in amino acids: CASSLGGGFTYEQYF. CDR3 coding DNA: TGTGCCAGCAGCTTAGGGGGGGGCTTTACCTACGAGCAGTACTTC. The chain uses TRBV7-2 and TRBJ2-7; D may be TRBD2 (7 bases). The CDR3 sequence is 15 residues long. CDR1 is SGHTA, CDR2 FQGNSA, per germline. V lost 1 base, J lost 2 bases, and 12 bases lay in between.